The 9 T cell receptor beta chains reported below all come from one sample, sequenced in a study of OX40 agonist ivuxolimab in advanced cancers. The method was immunoSEQ multiplex PCR; TCRdb's version includes in-frame clones alone and lacks a portion of them. The table has approximately 98,000 clones, 70% to 85% seen once. The material was CD4+ or CD8+ T cells sorted from blood, obtained in a trial of the OX40 agonist ivuxolimab. The receptors here all came from an adult with an advanced solid tumor such as melanoma, head and neck, liver or kidney cancer.

V gene TRBV7-8 combines with J gene TRBJ2-7, with 11 bases identical to TRBD2. Germline V gene lookup returns CDR1 SGHVS and CDR2 FQNEAQ. CDR3 size: 17 residues. V dropped 1 base and J dropped 2; count of bases not matched to a gene: 7. CDR3 amino acids: CASSLDLGLADTYEQYF. The CDR3 DNA reads TGTGCCAGCAGCTTAGACTTGGGACTAGCGGACACCTACGAGCAGTACTTC.

As to this clone: Sequence at one end of the junction differs from germline and may be a read error. The chain has TRBV5-4 and TRBJ2-1; maybe TRBD2 (5 bases). The CDR3 sequence is 14 residues long. Germline V gene data show CDR1 as SGHNT and CDR2 as YYREEE (reference sequence). As DNA, the CDR3 is TGTGCCAGCAGCCCGCCGGACTCCCACAATGAGCAGTTCTTC. This gives the protein CASSPPDSHNEQFF.

This rearrangement joins TRBV4-1 to TRBJ2-5; either TRBD1 or TRBD2 may fit D (5 bases each). This CDR3 has 16 amino acids. Germline V gene lookup returns CDR1 MGHRA and CDR2 YSYEKL. Deletions cut 4 bases from V and 4 bases from J, with 19 bases between. The CDR3 nucleotides are TGCGCCAGCAGCCCCTCCTCGGGACCCCGGGCAGAGACCCAGTACTTC. Translation: CASSPSSGPRAETQYF.

There are a few counts of this clone. The rearrangement joins TRBV15 to TRBJ2-2; tentative D call: TRBD1 (6 bases). The CDR3 loop spans 16 amino acids. CDR1 and CDR2 from the germline V gene are LNHNV and YYDKDF (reference sequence). V dropped 1 base and J dropped 5 bases, with 14 bases sitting between them. CDR3 DNA sequence: TGTGCCACCAGCAGAGGTCTAATAGGGGGAACCGGGGAGCTGTTTTTT. Protein product: CATSRGLIGGTGELFF.

The chain is built from TRBV18 and TRBJ2-2; TRBD2 agrees at 11 bases. The CDR3 runs to 15 residues. With 3 bases clipped from V and 5 bases from J, the junction kept 2 bases outside the gene matches. Germline V gives CDR1 KGHSH, CDR2 LQKENI. CDR3 coding DNA: TGTGCCAGCTCACCCGGGACTAGCGGTACCGGGGAGCTGTTTTTT. This gives the protein CASSPGTSGTGELFF. Complete variable domain (other parts from reference TRBV18 and TRBJ2-2): NAGVMQNPRHLVRRRGQEARLRCSPMKGHSHVYWYRQLPEEGLKFMVYLQKENIIDESGMPKERFSAEFPKEGPSILRIQQVVRGDSAAYFCASSPGTSGTGELFFGEGSRLTVL.

The chain combines TRBV9 with TRBJ1-1; D is unresolved. V was shortened by 1 base and J by 3 bases, with 7 bases between the two germline ends. The CDR3 is made up of 13 amino acids. Germline lookup yields CDR1 SGDLS and CDR2 YYNGEE. The CDR3 sequence is CASSVIPDTEAFF. The CDR3 DNA reads as TGTGCCAGCAGCGTAATCCCCGACACTGAAGCTTTCTTT.

The V gene is TRBV19, the J gene TRBJ2-3, with D maybe TRBD2 (5 bases). CDR1 and CDR2 (germline): LNHDA, SQIVND (reference sequence). This CDR3 has 13 residues. Here the CDR3 reads CASGGSSTDTQYF. CDR3 in DNA: TGTGCTTCAGGCGGGTCTAGCACAGATACGCAGTATTTT.

V gene TRBV6-5 combines with J gene TRBJ1-2; a possible D gene is TRBD1 (6 bases). Germline assignment: CDR1 MNHEY and CDR2 SVGAGI. The CDR3 has 13 amino acids. The V end lost 6 bases, the J end lost 2 bases, and 10 bases lay between the germline ends. As DNA, the CDR3 is TGTGCCAGCAGGCCAACAGGGAACTATGGCTACACCTTC. It encodes CASRPTGNYGYTF.

The sample holds one count of this clone. This chain joins TRBV5-1 and TRBJ2-5; 9 positions agree with TRBD1. The end of the DNA aligns better with TRBJ2-7, so the J call may be wrong. This CDR3 has 16 residues. Germline V CDR1 and CDR2: SGHRS, YFSETQ. CDR3: CASSSNAGTGSYEQYF. CDR3 nucleotide sequence: TGCGCCAGCAGCTCGAACGCCGGGACAGGGTCCTACGAGCAGTACTTC.